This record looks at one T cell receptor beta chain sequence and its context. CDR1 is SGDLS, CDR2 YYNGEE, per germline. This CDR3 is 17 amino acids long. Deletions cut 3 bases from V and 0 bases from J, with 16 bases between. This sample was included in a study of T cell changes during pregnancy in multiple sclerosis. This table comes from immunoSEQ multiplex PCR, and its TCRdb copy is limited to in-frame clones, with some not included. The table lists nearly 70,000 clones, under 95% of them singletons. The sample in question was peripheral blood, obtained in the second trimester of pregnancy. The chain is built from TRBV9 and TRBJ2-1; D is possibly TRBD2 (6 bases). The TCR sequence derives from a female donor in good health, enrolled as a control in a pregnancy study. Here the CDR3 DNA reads TGTGCCAGCAGCGAAGGACTACCCGAGAGCTCCTACAATGAGCAGTTCTTC. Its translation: CASSEGLPESSYNEQFF.